Listed below are T cell receptor beta chains from one sample, sequenced in a study of CD8 T cells in ankylosing spondylitis. From the 5' RACE reads, TCRdb called clonotypes with MiXCR, one entry per CDR3 protein. There are about 420,000 distinct CDR3 sequences in the sample; approximately 20% occur only once, and about a sixth lies in the top ten. The sequencing sample was made of blood, either unsorted or a sorted T cell fraction (not recorded which). All receptors derive from a male donor with ankylosing spondylitis. Each CDR3 is given with its conserved first and last residue. The order of the fields is clone size, V gene, J gene, CDR3 protein. A row's size may be missing; if present it is once, few, many or a size class.

few	TRBV20-1	TRBJ2-7	CSAPTGVGYEQYF
.	TRBV12-3/TRBV12-4	TRBJ1-1	CASSPRRQRALNTEAFF
.	TRBV20-1	TRBJ1-2	CSAPDRLYGYTF
few	TRBV3-1	TRBJ2-7	CASSQDLGLAGPYEQYF
.	TRBV7-6	TRBJ2-3	CASSTRPTLGGNTQYF
.	TRBV6-2/TRBV6-3	TRBJ1-5	CASGQGNSNQPQHF
few	TRBV3-1	TRBJ1-3	CASSHGSLSGNTIYF
.	TRBV7-2	TRBJ1-2	CASSSRQANYGYTF
.	TRBV5-1	TRBJ2-1	CASSTGPSAGNEQFF
.	TRBV7-3	TRBJ2-2	CASSLTAGYTGELFF
few	TRBV4-2	TRBJ1-1	CASSQVNTEAFF
many	TRBV11-2	TRBJ1-3	CASSSVVSGNTIYF
.	TRBV19	TRBJ2-7	CASSIGGIGSEQYF
.	TRBV29-1	TRBJ2-1	CSVARGREGHLNVF
.	TRBV6-6	TRBJ1-6	CASSRDSPLHF
few	TRBV9	TRBJ2-2	CASRPGLTTGELFF
.	TRBV29-1	TRBJ2-3	CSVEDFIAGGPLYTQYF
once	TRBV5-1	TRBJ2-2	CASSLRREWVDTGELFF
many	TRBV28	TRBJ1-5	CASSFTADQPQHF
few	TRBV3-1	TRBJ1-6	CASSQESALHF
few	TRBV29-1	TRBJ2-5	CSVGQGETQYF
few	TRBV3-1	TRBJ1-1	CASSQGHGQGNTEAFF